The 23 T cell receptor beta chains in this list originate from one sample, sequenced in a study of T-cell reconstitution after alpha-beta-depleted transplantation in children (dated by TCRdb to the mid-2010s). The receptor library was made with PCR. The run used an Illumina HiSeq 2500. Molecular barcoding was employed in the preparation of TCR libraries, with unique molecular identifiers being used to normalize TCRbeta repertoire quantification. Through fastp at Q25 and MiXCR, TCRdb rebuilt clones from the public reads, retaining in-frame beta chains. For every CDR3 protein sequence, its rows merge into one entry that carries the most common genes and DNA. Within this sample are about 500,000 distinct CDR3 sequences, with 30% to 35% of them counted one time only. The top ten constitute 2% to 3% of the sample. Sequences were derived from PBMCs from the stem cell graft donor, sampled from the stem cell graft. The receptors were gathered from a human donor who donated a stem cell graft to a child with aplastic anemia.

The rearrangement uses TRBV20-1 and TRBJ2-7; the match to TRBD2 covers 8 bases. J was trimmed by 5 bases and V by 2 bases; bases with no gene match: 8. The germline CDR1 and CDR2 sequences are DFQATT and SNEGSKA (reference sequence). The CDR3 is made up of 14 amino acids. CDR3 region: CSARLSGSSDEQYF. Written as DNA, the CDR3 is TGCAGTGCTAGACTCAGCGGGAGTAGCGACGAGCAGTACTTC.

The chain combines TRBV5-1 with TRBJ2-3; 8 positions match TRBD2. The CDR3 loop spans 17 amino acids. CDR1 is SGHRS, CDR2 YFSETQ, per germline. The junction had 9 bases not matched to a gene; V was cut back by 1 base and J by 2 bases. CDR3 in amino acids: CASSLFYAGGFTDTQYF. As DNA, the CDR3 is TGCGCCAGCAGCTTGTTTTACGCGGGAGGCTTCACAGATACGCAGTATTTT.

This clonotype turned up a few times. One end of the junction does not line up with germline, which may come from a read error. The chain links TRBV11-2 to TRBJ2-1; tentative D call: TRBD2 (6 bases). CDR3 length: 18 residues. Germline CDR1 is SGHAT and CDR2 is FQNNGV. CDR3: CASSLVSPHSSGANEQLF. The CDR3 coding sequence is TGTGCCAGCAGCTTAGTATCCCCCCATAGCTCGGGAGCGAATGAGCAGCTCTTC.

This clonotype has more than one count but fewer than ten. This sequence joins TRBV4-3 and TRBJ2-1; TRBD2 aligns across 12 bases. The CDR3 contains 17 residues. V lost 3 bases, J lost 12 bases, and 15 bases stayed unmatched. The germline V gene encodes CDR1 LGHNA and CDR2 YSLEER. The CDR3 protein is CASSQIRFGLAGRGQFF. The CDR3, as DNA: TGCGCCAGCAGCCAGATCAGATTCGGACTAGCGGGGAGAGGGCAGTTCTTC.

The gene calls are TRBV7-9 and TRBJ1-1; 10 bases fit TRBD1. Germline CDR1 and CDR2: SEHNR and FQNEAQ (reference sequence). The CDR3 runs 16 residues. V gave up 4 bases and J gave up 8 bases; unmatched junction bases: 13. In nucleotides, the CDR3 is TGTGCCAGCAGCTCCTCAACCGGGACAGGGGTAAGAGAAGCTTTCTTT. It codes for CASSSSTGTGVREAFF.

The V and J genes are TRBV7-9 and TRBJ2-7; no clear D. Between the trimmed V and J ends, which lost 4 bases and 0 bases, there was a span of 10 bases. In germline, CDR1 is SEHNR, CDR2 FQNEAQ (reference sequence). CDR3 length: 14 residues. In nucleotides, the CDR3 is TGTGCCAGCAGCTCCTGGCTGAGCTCCTACGAGCAGTACTTC. Protein: CASSSWLSSYEQYF.

The gene calls are TRBV29-1 and TRBJ2-3; D is undetermined. Trimming cost V 3 bases and J 2 bases, with 9 bases left between them. This CDR3 has 13 amino acids. The germline V gene has CDR1 SQVTM and CDR2 ANQGSEA. The DNA of the CDR3 is TGCAGCGTTGATGAATCTAACACAGATACGCAGTATTTT. Residues: CSVDESNTDTQYF.

V gene TRBV27 combines with J gene TRBJ2-1; D perhaps matches TRBD2 (5 bases). Germline CDR1 and CDR2: MNHEY and SMNVEV (reference sequence). The CDR3 is 15 amino acids. Trimming took off 2 bases at V and 5 bases at J, with 13 bases between the two ends. The CDR3 DNA is TGTGCCAGCAGTTTAGAAGGACTGATAGACAATGAGCAGTTCTTC. This codes for CASSLEGLIDNEQFF.

This chain uses TRBV18 with TRBJ2-1; 9 positions agree with TRBD2. CDR3 size: 17 residues. Trimming took 4 bases from V and 10 from J; bases not matched to a gene: 17. Per the germline V gene, CDR1 is KGHSH and CDR2 is LQKENI. The CDR3 DNA reads as TGTGCCAGCTCACGGGAAAACGCGGGAGGGCGGCCCCCGGAGCAGTTCTTC. Its translation is CASSRENAGGRPPEQFF.

V gene TRBV15 combines with J gene TRBJ2-1; no firm D call. Deletions cut 2 bases from V and 0 bases from J, with 11 bases between. Germline V gives CDR1 LNHNV, CDR2 YYDKDF (reference sequence). The CDR3 sequence is 16 residues long. The CDR3 nucleotides are TGTGCCACCAGCAGACGATACGATAGCTCCTACAATGAGCAGTTCTTC. This gives the protein CATSRRYDSSYNEQFF. Using reference TRBV15 and TRBJ2-1 for the parts outside the CDR3, the full variable domain is DAMVIQNPRYQVTQFGKPVTLSCSQTLNHNVMYWYQQKSSQAPKLLFHYYDKDFNNEADTPDNFQSRRPNTSFCFLDIRSPGLGDTAMYLCATSRRYDSSYNEQFFGPGTRLTVL.

This clonotype came up a few times. This CDR3 reads CASSPGTGLHEQFF. DNA for the CDR3: TGTGCCAGCTCACCAGGGACAGGGTTACATGAGCAGTTCTTC. The genes are TRBV18 and TRBJ2-1, with 9 bases aligning to TRBD1. V shed 2 bases and J 8 bases; nucleotides not matched to a gene: 4. From germline, CDR1 is KGHSH and CDR2 LQKENI. The CDR3 spans 14 residues.

V gene TRBV6-5 combines with J gene TRBJ1-1, with TRBD1 matching 9 bases. Germline CDR1 MNHEY, CDR2 SVGAGI. The V gene end was trimmed by 5 bases and the J gene end by 2 bases; junction bases not matched to a gene: 9. This CDR3 has 16 residues. CDR3 protein: CASSHGQGWRNTEAFF. The CDR3, as DNA: TGTGCCAGCAGTCACGGACAGGGGTGGAGAAACACTGAAGCTTTCTTT.

The gene calls are TRBV12-3 or TRBV12-4 and TRBJ2-3, with D uncertain. This CDR3 contains 14 residues. V was clipped by 5 bases and J by 6 bases, with 15 bases between them. CDR3 protein: CASSPTGLPDTQYF. The CDR3 nucleotides read TGTGCCAGCAGTCCTACTGGGCTGCCGGATACGCAGTATTTT.

Only a few counts were recorded for this clonotype. V and J are TRBV10-3 and TRBJ1-3; no clear D. Germline CDR1 and CDR2: ENHRY and SYGVKD. V lost 0 bases and J lost 9, with 15 bases in between. CDR3 length: 15 amino acids. CDR3 nucleotides: TGTGCCATCAGTGAGTCGGGAACAAGCCAGTCCACCATATATTTT. Encoded protein: CAISESGTSQSTIYF.

This rearrangement joins TRBV18 to TRBJ2-1; no clear D. Germline CDR1 is KGHSH and CDR2 is LQKENI. The CDR3 contains 11 residues. V lost 2 bases, J lost 9 bases, and 5 bases lay in between. DNA of the CDR3: TGTGCCAGCTCACCAGAATCTGAGCAGTTCTTC. It yields the protein CASSPESEQFF.

This clonotype was seen a single time. The J gene is TRBJ2-3, the V gene TRBV5-4, with 12 bases fitting TRBD2. The germline CDR1 and CDR2 sequences are SGHNT and YYREEE (reference sequence). The V and J ends lost 0 bases and 1 base, in that order; junction bases with no gene match: 6. This CDR3 contains 18 residues. The CDR3 loop reads CASSLVRLAGAGTDTQYF. CDR3 nucleotide sequence: TGTGCCAGCAGCTTGGTGAGACTAGCGGGAGCTGGCACAGATACGCAGTATTTT.

Only a few counts were recorded for this clonotype. The chain links TRBV18 to TRBJ1-2; TRBD1 might be the D (6 bases). CDR1 and CDR2 from the germline V gene are KGHSH and LQKENI. Trimming removed 2 bases at V and 1 base at J, with 11 bases between. The CDR3 length is 15 residues. The CDR3 nucleotides are TGTGCCAGCTCACCAGGACAGCTTCTTAACTATGGCTACACCTTC. Its protein is CASSPGQLLNYGYTF.

A few counts support this clonotype. The chain has TRBV5-1 and TRBJ1-1; D gene uncertain. The CDR3 covers 15 residues. CDR1 and CDR2 (germline): SGHRS, YFSETQ. Trimming stripped 0 bases from V and 3 bases from J, with 12 bases between. As DNA, the CDR3 is TGCGCCAGCAGCTTGGAAGCAGGTCGAGACACTGAAGCTTTCTTT. Protein product: CASSLEAGRDTEAFF.

This clonotype appeared a few times. V and J are TRBV7-2 and TRBJ1-3; D is perhaps TRBD1 (5 bases). CDR1 SGHTA and CDR2 FQGNSA come from the germline V gene. This CDR3 spans 14 amino acids. With 3 bases removed from V and 4 bases from J, the gap between germline ends came to 10 bases. The chain's CDR3 is CASSLGGTGNTIYF. The CDR3 nucleotides are TGTGCCAGCAGCTTGGGCGGGACGGGAAACACCATATATTTT.

V and J are TRBV12-3 or TRBV12-4 and TRBJ2-2, with a possible D match to TRBD2 (5 bases). The CDR3 runs to 16 residues. Between the trimmed V and J ends, which lost 5 bases and 3 bases, there was a span of 16 bases. The CDR3 loop reads CASSPPGILDTGELFF. Written as DNA, the CDR3 is TGTGCCAGCAGTCCCCCCGGGATTCTAGACACCGGGGAGCTGTTTTTT.

The rearrangement links TRBV20-1 to TRBJ2-1, with 15 bases fitting TRBD2. Per germline, CDR1 DFQATT and CDR2 SNEGSKA (reference sequence). The CDR3 is 18 amino acids. V gave up 6 bases and J gave up 1 base; unmatched junction bases: 10. DNA of the CDR3: TGCAGTGCCCCTGGACTAGCGGGAGGGCTGGTATCCTACAATGAGCAGTTCTTC. This translates into CSAPGLAGGLVSYNEQFF.

V is TRBV18 and J is TRBJ2-7; the match to TRBD1 covers 7 bases. Looked up from germline, CDR1 is KGHSH and CDR2 is LQKENI. V lost 6 bases, J lost 7 bases, and 9 bases stayed unmatched. The CDR3 contains 13 residues. In nucleotides, the CDR3 is TGTGCCAGCTCCAGGGACAGAAATGAAGAGCAGTACGTC. Translation gives CASSRDRNEEQYV.

The chain is built from TRBV5-4 and TRBJ1-6; unclear D gene. With 0 bases removed from V and 7 bases from J, the gap between germline ends came to 11 bases. Germline V gene data show CDR1 as SGHNT and CDR2 as YYREEE (reference sequence). The CDR3 spans 15 residues. CDR3 sequence reads: CASSLGKGPNSPLHF. The CDR3 nucleotides are TGTGCCAGCAGCTTGGGTAAAGGGCCAAATTCACCCCTCCACTTT.